Below, 23 T cell receptor beta chains from the same sample are listed, as sequenced in a study of T cell repertoires in cytomegalovirus infection. No antigen has been identified for these receptors. In TCRdb, the reads were re-called with MiXCR into one record per CDR3 protein. The data hold around 800,000 distinct CDR3 sequences, with 32% observed a single time. Source: cultured CD8+ T cells from PBMCs, taken from culture after CMV antigen stimulation. The receptors come from a human donor in good health (CMV status not recorded). Some clones in this sample may be carry-over from other donors' samples.

This clonotype is classed as medium-sized (0.01 to 0.1%). The rearrangement uses TRBV4-1 and TRBJ2-7, with 9 bases lining up with TRBD1. The CDR3 totals 14 residues. CDR1 and CDR2 (germline): MGHRA, YSYEKL. With 1 base clipped from V and 3 bases from J, the junction kept 1 base outside the gene matches. The CDR3 is CASSQGTGDYEQYF. In DNA, the CDR3 is TGCGCCAGCAGCCAAGGGACAGGGGACTACGAGCAGTACTTC.

The rearrangement uses TRBV20-1 and TRBJ1-2; weak D call: TRBD1 (5 bases). V was shortened by 5 bases and J by 3 bases, with 16 bases between the two germline ends. The length of the CDR3 is 14 residues. Germline-derived CDR1 and CDR2 are DFQATT and SNEGSKA (reference sequence). CDR3 in DNA: TGCAGTGCTCCTCCTGACGAGGGGTACTATGGCTACACCTTC. This translates into CSAPPDEGYYGYTF.

This clonotype appeared once. The chain is built from TRBV7-4 and TRBJ2-3; D unclear. Trimming removed 2 bases at V and 8 bases at J, with 11 bases between. Germline loops: CDR1 SGHVT, CDR2 SQSDAQ. CDR3 length: 13 residues. Written as DNA, the CDR3 is TGTGCCAGCAGCTTATCCCTACCAGGTACGCAGTATTTT. It is translated as CASSLSLPGTQYF.

V is TRBV10-3 and J is TRBJ2-7, with D possibly TRBD1 on 6 matching bases. V lost 7 bases to trimming and J lost 2 bases, with 15 bases between them. The CDR3 extends over 14 amino acids. Germline V gene data show CDR1 as ENHRY and CDR2 as SYGVKD. The CDR3 loop reads CAIKLEDSTYEQYF. DNA for the CDR3: TGTGCCATCAAGCTCGAGGACAGTACCTACGAGCAGTACTTC.

This clonotype has a count of ten or more. This rearrangement joins TRBV7-6 to TRBJ2-7, with 7 bases fitting TRBD1. CDR1 SGHVS and CDR2 FNYEAQ come from the germline V gene. The CDR3 runs to 15 residues. Trimming cost V 1 base and J 3 bases; bases outside gene matches: 6. The CDR3 DNA reads TGTGCCAGCAGCTTAGTCCAGGGGGAGTTCTACGAGCAGTACGTC. It specifies CASSLVQGEFYEQYV.

With regard to this clonotype: This may be a read error, as it is one base from a much larger clone. As DNA, the CDR3 is TGTGCCAGCAGTGAAGAGGCTAGCGTGGGGGATGAGCAGTTCTTC. Translated, it gives CASSEEASVGDEQFF. This chain joins TRBV6-1 and TRBJ2-1; a weak D match, TRBD2 (6 bases). Deletions cut 1 base from V and 8 bases from J, with 15 bases between. Germline CDR1 MNHNS, CDR2 SASEGT. The CDR3 loop spans 15 amino acids.

This clonotype was seen a handful of times. The V gene is TRBV5-5, the J gene TRBJ2-1; 7 bases fit TRBD1. Germline CDR1 is SGHKS and CDR2 is YYEKEE (reference sequence). The CDR3 has 16 amino acids. J gave up 0 bases and V 4 bases, and 7 bases lay outside the gene matches. The CDR3 here is CASSKTGPSSYNEQFF. CDR3 nucleotides: TGTGCCAGCAGCAAGACAGGGCCCAGCTCCTACAATGAGCAGTTCTTC.

This clonotype turned up a few times. This chain links TRBV6-1 with TRBJ1-3; D remains ambiguous. Trimming pared 6 bases from V and 0 bases from J, leaving 12 bases between. This CDR3 has 15 residues. CDR1 and CDR2 from the germline V gene are MNHNS and SASEGT. CDR3 DNA sequence: TGTGCCAGCAGCCAACACGATTTCTCTGGAAACACCATATATTTT. Amino acids: CASSQHDFSGNTIYF.

CDR3 sequence reads: CASSFVTAQSYEQYF. The DNA for the CDR3 is TGTGCCAGCAGCTTCGTGACGGCACAATCCTACGAGCAGTACTTC. V usage is TRBV7-9 and J usage is TRBJ2-7; no clear D. Trimming took 3 bases from V and 1 from J, leaving 13 bases between them. CDR3 length equals 15 residues. The germline gives CDR1 SEHNR, CDR2 FQNEAQ (reference sequence). Supplemented by reference TRBV7-9 and TRBJ2-7, the full variable domain reads DTGVSQNPRHKITKRGQNVTFRCDPISEHNRLYWYRQTLGQGPEFLTYFQNEAQLEKSRLLSDRFSAERPKGSFSTLEIQRTEQGDSAMYLCASSFVTAQSYEQYFGPGTRLTVT.

This clonotype was picked up one time. This rearrangement joins TRBV6-6 to TRBJ2-7; TRBD1 matches 10 bases. Trimming cost V 10 bases and J 4 bases; bases outside gene matches: 7. CDR1 is MNHNY, CDR2 SVGAGI, per germline (reference sequence). This CDR3 spans 13 amino acids. DNA for the CDR3: TGTGCCAACATAAGGGACAGGGGATACGAGCAGTACGTC. Translated, it gives CANIRDRGYEQYV.

This chain uses TRBV6-2 or TRBV6-3 with TRBJ2-2; no clear D gene. This CDR3 spans 14 amino acids. The germline V gene encodes CDR1 MNHEY and CDR2 SVGEGT. The V and J ends lost 0 bases and 1 base respectively, with 3 bases between them. The CDR3 DNA sequence: TGTGCCAGCAGTTACTCTTGGAACACCGGGGAGCTGTTTTTT. Residues: CASSYSWNTGELFF.

This clonotype was found a few times. The genes are TRBV29-1 and TRBJ2-1; a possible D gene is TRBD2 (5 bases). The CDR3 sequence is 13 residues long. The V gene lost 3 bases and the J gene lost 5 bases, with 11 bases spanning the gap. Per the germline V gene, CDR1 is SQVTM and CDR2 is ANQGSEA. CDR3 DNA sequence: TGCAGCGTTGAGCGAGGGTTCCACAATGAGCAGTTCTTC. Residues: CSVERGFHNEQFF.

The chain carries TRBV5-4 and TRBJ2-5, with TRBD2 matching 8 bases. CDR3 length equals 16 residues. Germline lookup yields CDR1 SGHNT and CDR2 YYREEE (reference sequence). J was trimmed by 1 base and V by 0 bases; bases with no gene match: 5. This CDR3 reads CASSLASGGLQETQYF. CDR3 DNA sequence: TGTGCCAGCAGCTTGGCCAGCGGGGGCCTCCAAGAGACCCAGTACTTC. The full variable domain, rest sourced from reference TRBV5-4 and TRBJ2-5, is ETGVTQSPTHLIKTRGQQVTLRCSSQSGHNTVSWYQQALGQGPQFIFQYYREEENGRGNFPPRFSGLQFPNYSSELNVNALELDDSALYLCASSLASGGLQETQYFGPGTRLLVL.

The chain carries TRBV2 and TRBJ1-2; 8 bases match TRBD1. Trimming at V came to 4 bases and at J to 1 base, leaving 20 bases not matched to a gene. The CDR3 spans 20 residues. Germline V gene lookup returns CDR1 SNHLY and CDR2 FYNNEI. The CDR3 DNA is TGTGCCAGCAGTGGCCCGGACAGGGAAAAACCGCCACCTCTTAACTATGGCTACACCTTC. It encodes CASSGPDREKPPPLNYGYTF.

CDR3 region: CASTSGGDNEQFF. CDR3 sequence (DNA): TGTGCCAGCACCTCGGGAGGGGACAATGAGCAGTTCTTC. The chain has TRBV5-4 and TRBJ2-1; 8 bases match TRBD2. Looked up from germline, CDR1 is SGHNT and CDR2 is YYREEE (reference sequence). This CDR3 region has 13 residues. V shed 6 bases and J 5 bases; nucleotides not matched to a gene: 4.

The DNA for the CDR3 is TGTGCCAGCAGCTTGGGGGGTATGAACAATCAGCCCCAGCATTTT. Residues: CASSLGGMNNQPQHF. V gene TRBV5-6 combines with J gene TRBJ1-5; D gene ambiguous. The CDR3 has 15 residues. V dropped 0 bases and J dropped 3 bases, with 10 bases sitting between them. Germline values: CDR1 SGHDT, CDR2 YYEEEE.

This clonotype has at least ten counts. The CDR3 loop is CASSDRDMRGSTDTQYF. CDR3 nucleotide sequence: TGTGCCAGCAGTGACAGGGATATGCGGGGGAGCACAGATACGCAGTATTTT. The chain recombines TRBV6-1 with TRBJ2-3; TRBD2 agrees at 7 bases. The CDR3 contains 17 residues. CDR1 MNHNS and CDR2 SASEGT come from the germline V gene. Losses at the gene ends were 3 bases for V and 0 bases for J; bases not matched to a gene: 9.

The rearrangement links TRBV12-3 or TRBV12-4 to TRBJ2-7, with D perhaps TRBD2 (6 bases). The CDR3 has 12 amino acids. The germline V and J ends were trimmed by 7 bases and 5 bases, with 12 bases remaining between them. The CDR3 region is CASKEGLNEQYF. In DNA form, the CDR3 reads TGTGCCAGCAAGGAGGGTCTGAACGAGCAGTACTTC.

The chain is built from TRBV7-9 and TRBJ2-7; no clear D gene. Germline values: CDR1 SEHNR, CDR2 FQNEAQ (reference sequence). The ends were cut back, 5 bases at V and 5 bases at J, with 10 bases in the middle. The CDR3 extends over 12 amino acids. DNA for the CDR3: TGTGCCAGCAGCATGATGGAGAACGAGCAGTACTTC. Its translation: CASSMMENEQYF.

On this clonotype: A much bigger clone sits one base away, suggesting this may be a read error. The genes are TRBV12-3 or TRBV12-4 and TRBJ2-3; D not certain. This CDR3 is 16 amino acids long. The chain's CDR3 is CASSSPSPGYTDMQYF. CDR3 in DNA: TGTGCCAGCAGTTCCCCCTCGCCAGGCTACACAGATATGCAGTATTTT.

This chain uses TRBV15 with TRBJ1-4, with a tentative D call TRBD1 (6 bases). The CDR3 runs 16 residues. Germline CDR1 and CDR2: LNHNV and YYDKDF (reference sequence). The germline V and J ends were trimmed by 1 base and 8 bases, with 17 bases remaining between them. This CDR3 is CATSRGRGRGGEKLFF. The CDR3 DNA is TGTGCCACCAGCAGAGGCCGGGGGCGTGGAGGCGAAAAACTGTTTTTT.

The chain employs TRBV7-6 and TRBJ2-1; D may be TRBD2 (6 bases). In germline, CDR1 is SGHVS, CDR2 FNYEAQ. V was trimmed by 5 bases and J by 9 bases, leaving 14 bases between them. The CDR3 length is 13 residues. The CDR3 here is CASSPRLVGEQFF. The CDR3 DNA reads TGTGCCAGCAGCCCCCGACTAGTAGGTGAGCAGTTCTTC.

The V and J genes are TRBV27 and TRBJ1-2, with D tentatively TRBD1 (5 bases). Trimming pared 2 bases from V and 4 bases from J, leaving 14 bases between. This CDR3 spans 15 amino acids. CDR1 is MNHEY and CDR2 is SMNVEV in the germline V gene (reference sequence). The CDR3: CASSLGGDVVYGYTF. The CDR3 DNA reads as TGTGCCAGCAGTTTAGGGGGGGATGTGGTCTATGGCTACACCTTC.